A selection of T cell receptor beta chains follows, all from one sample in a study of blood T cell repertoires in COVID-19. Some clones are missing from TCRdb's copy, which holds only in-frame ones; the method was immunoSEQ multiplex PCR. The top ten hold roughly 2% of the sample, which has under 300,000 clones, over 80% seen once. Input material: peripheral blood. These TCRs come from a man aged 25-45 years who had recovered from COVID-19. The CDR3 runs from the conserved cysteine through the conserved F or W. D genes are given only for firm matches. Size tells how often a clone was seen (once, few, many) or the class of an expanded clone, and some rows leave it out.

CDR3 DNA	CDR3 protein	clone size	V gene	J gene	D gene
TGTGCCAGCAGCTTAGGAGGGTTCTCCAGGAATGAAAAACTGTTTTTT	CASSLGGFSRNEKLFF	.	TRBV11-2	TRBJ1-4	.
TGTGCCAGCAGCAACGGGGACAGAGACGAGCAGTACTTC	CASSNGDRDEQYF	once	TRBV12-3/TRBV12-4	TRBJ2-7	TRBD1
TGTGCCAGCAGTCAGGGACACGGACCTGGAAACACCATATATTTT	CASSQGHGPGNTIYF	once	TRBV27	TRBJ1-3	.
TGTGCCAGCAGCTTAGCGGGGCGGGAGACCCAGTACTTC	CASSLAGRETQYF	few	TRBV11-1	TRBJ2-5	.
TGTGCCAGCAGTACCGGACAGTCTCGGCTTGTAGAGACCCAGTACTTC	CASSTGQSRLVETQYF	once	TRBV6-6	TRBJ2-5	.
TGTGCCAGCAGACCTGGGACAGTCGAAGCTTTCTTT	CASRPGTVEAFF	.	TRBV12-3/TRBV12-4	TRBJ1-1	TRBD1
TGTGCCACCCGGGACAGAGCCTACAATGAGCAGTTCTTC	CATRDRAYNEQFF	.	TRBV19	TRBJ2-1	TRBD1
TGTGCCAGCAGCGCCCCAGCGACCACTGAAGCTTTCTTT	CASSAPATTEAFF	.	TRBV6-5	TRBJ1-1	.
TGTGCCAGCAGCTTGGGAACGGACCAAGAGACCCAGTACTTC	CASSLGTDQETQYF	.	TRBV5-8	TRBJ2-5	.
TGTGCCAGCTCATCAGAAACGGGAATACCGAACACCATATATTTT	CASSSETGIPNTIYF	.	TRBV18	TRBJ1-3	.
TGTGCCAGCGCCCGACAGGGGGAGGGACAGCCCCAGCATTTT	CASARQGEGQPQHF	.	TRBV27	TRBJ1-5	TRBD1
TGTGCCAGCAGTTTAATCGGGGGCTATGGCTACACCTTC	CASSLIGGYGYTF	.	TRBV7-3	TRBJ1-2	.
TGTGCCAGCAACCCAATAGCGGACTCCTACAATGAGCAGTTCTTC	CASNPIADSYNEQFF	.	TRBV5-6	TRBJ2-1	.
TGTGCCAGCAGCTTCAATTTGGAGACCCAGTACTTC	CASSFNLETQYF	.	TRBV5-4	TRBJ2-5	.
TGCGCCAGCAGTCGGGACAGTAGCACAGATACGCAGTATTTT	CASSRDSSTDTQYF	once	TRBV5-1	TRBJ2-3	TRBD1
TGTGCCAGCAGCGGGCCTCAGCTCACAGATACGCAGTATTTT	CASSGPQLTDTQYF	.	TRBV7-9	TRBJ2-3	.
TGTGCCAGTAGTATAGTCTTCGACGGGGGAAACACCATATATTTT	CASSIVFDGGNTIYF	.	TRBV19	TRBJ1-3	.
TGTGCCGCTCCCGGATCAGACAGGTCCAGCTCCTATAATTCACCCCTCCACTTT	CAAPGSDRSSSYNSPLHF	.	TRBV24-1	TRBJ1-6	.
TGTGCCACCAAAGCAGGGGGCGTGGGAAGCAATCAGCCCCAGCATTTT	CATKAGGVGSNQPQHF	.	TRBV15	TRBJ1-5	TRBD1
TGTGCCAGCAGTTCTCCGGGACAGGGCCCCCCCACTGAAGCTTTCTTT	CASSSPGQGPPTEAFF	.	TRBV27	TRBJ1-1	TRBD1
TGTGCCAGTCAAGTACAGCGGGACGCTGGAAACACCATATATTTT	CASQVQRDAGNTIYF	.	TRBV19	TRBJ1-3	.
TGTGCCAGCAGCTTCAGGTCCGGGGGTGGCACAGATACGCAGTATTTT	CASSFRSGGGTDTQYF	.	TRBV5-5	TRBJ2-3	.
TGCGCCAGCCAGGAAAATAGCAATCAGCCCCAGCATTTT	CASQENSNQPQHF	.	TRBV5-1	TRBJ1-5	.
TGTGCCAGCAGCTTGGCCCCAGGGGGCGATAGCTCCTATAATTCACCCCTCCACTTT	CASSLAPGGDSSYNSPLHF	.	TRBV5-5	TRBJ1-6	TRBD1
TGTGCCAGCAGTGACAAGGGGACAGGGGACTACAATGAGCAGTTCTTC	CASSDKGTGDYNEQFF	.	TRBV6-4	TRBJ2-1	TRBD1
TGTGCCAGCTCACCACCTGTTTCTCAGATAAGCACAGATACGCAGTATTTT	CASSPPVSQISTDTQYF	.	TRBV18	TRBJ2-3	.